There are a few counts of the clone carrying this TCR beta chain. This record belongs to a study of early T cells in non-severe SARS-CoV-2 infection. Germline V CDR1 and CDR2: SGHVS, FQNEAQ. V was shortened by 0 bases and J by 5 bases, with 13 bases between the two germline ends. There are 15 residues in the CDR3. The library protocol tagged individual cDNA molecules with unique molecular identifiers. TCRdb called the 5' RACE reads again in MiXCR, with one record for every CDR3 protein. The sample yields approximately 90,000 distinct CDR3 sequences, roughly 15% seen once. This chain links TRBV7-8 with TRBJ1-1; unclear D gene. This specimen consisted of whole blood, obtained at baseline. This receptor was identified in an adult who was a healthcare worker with PCR-confirmed SARS-CoV-2 infection or an uninfected control (not recorded which). CDR3 loop: CASSLARRFGTEAFF. CDR3 DNA: TGTGCCAGCAGCTTAGCGCGCAGGTTTGGGACTGAAGCTTTCTTT.